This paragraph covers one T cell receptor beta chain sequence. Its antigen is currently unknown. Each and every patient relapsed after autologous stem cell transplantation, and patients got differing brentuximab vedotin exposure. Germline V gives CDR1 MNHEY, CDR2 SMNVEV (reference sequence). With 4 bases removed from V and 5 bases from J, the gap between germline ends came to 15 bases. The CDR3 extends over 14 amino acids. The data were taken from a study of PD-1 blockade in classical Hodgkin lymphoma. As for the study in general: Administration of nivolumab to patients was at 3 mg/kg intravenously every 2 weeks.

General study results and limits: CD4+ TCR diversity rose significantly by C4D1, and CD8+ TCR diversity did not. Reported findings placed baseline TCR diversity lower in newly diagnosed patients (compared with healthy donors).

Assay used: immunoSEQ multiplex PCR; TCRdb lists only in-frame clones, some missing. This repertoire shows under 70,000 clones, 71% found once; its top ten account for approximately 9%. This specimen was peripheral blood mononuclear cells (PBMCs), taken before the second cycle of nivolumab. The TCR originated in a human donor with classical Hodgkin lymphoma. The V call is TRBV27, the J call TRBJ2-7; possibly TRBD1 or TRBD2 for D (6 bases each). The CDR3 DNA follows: TGTGCCAGCAGTTACGGGGGCGGTTGGGACGAGCAGTACTTC. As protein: CASSYGGGWDEQYF.